This TCR beta chain came from a study of T cells in Graves' hyperthyroidism and ophthalmopathy. Amplification of TCR beta CDR3 regions used RNA as the template. RT-PCR in the first round (using the HTBI primer set) targeted the TCR CDR3. TCRdb called the multiplex PCR reads again in MiXCR, with one record for every CDR3 protein. The sample includes around 250,000 distinct CDR3 sequences, roughly 15% of them seen just once. Per the germline V gene, CDR1 is DFQATT and CDR2 is SNEGSKA (reference sequence). The CDR3 has 15 residues. This clonotype was counted a few times. Its antigen is unidentified. Study results and limitations: Ophthalmopathy could be told apart from stable hyperthyroidism with a 13 V-J model.

The chain carries TRBV20-1 and TRBJ2-3, with TRBD2 identical over 8 bases. This receptor was taken from a woman aged 40 to 50 with Graves' hyperthyroidism that later progressed to Graves' ophthalmopathy. Specimen: blood. The CDR3 sequence is CSLGTSGRASDTQYF. CDR3 nucleotide sequence: TGCAGCTTGGGGACAAGCGGGAGAGCGTCAGATACGCAGTATTTT.